These 5 T cell receptor beta chains were sequenced from one sample in a study of cytomegalovirus exposure and HLA in healthy donors. The PCR had 60 Vbeta and 13 Jbeta primers. TCRdb's copy holds only in-frame clones and misses some; the assay was immunoSEQ multiplex PCR. The sample has about 130,000 clones, about 77% seen once. The sample was PBMCs. All receptors come from a man in his forties or fifties in good health and CMV-seronegative.

V usage is TRBV18 and J usage is TRBJ2-1; TRBD2 matches 11 bases. Germline V gives CDR1 KGHSH, CDR2 LQKENI. This CDR3 spans 17 amino acids. V was pared by 3 bases and J by 2 bases, with 6 bases of the junction left unmatched. In nucleotides, the CDR3 is TGTGCCAGCTCACCCCCTTTAGCGGGAGGGCCCTACAATGAGCAGTTCTTC. As protein: CASSPPLAGGPYNEQFF.

V gene TRBV19 combines with J gene TRBJ1-1, with 9 nucleotides matching TRBD1. The CDR3 runs 15 residues. Trimming took 4 bases from V and 1 from J; bases not matched to a gene: 4. The germline gives CDR1 LNHDA, CDR2 SQIVND (reference sequence). The CDR3 DNA sequence: TGTGCCAGTAGTACCCGGACAGGGGAGAACACTGAAGCTTTCTTT. This translates into CASSTRTGENTEAFF.

This sequence joins TRBV7-6 and TRBJ2-1, with unresolved D. V gave up 1 base and J gave up 0 bases, with 13 bases separating them. The CDR3 extends over 17 amino acids. The germline gives CDR1 SGHVS, CDR2 FNYEAQ. The chain's CDR3 is CASSLVPGPSSYNEQFF. In DNA form, the CDR3 reads TGTGCCAGCAGCTTAGTTCCCGGCCCTAGCTCCTACAATGAGCAGTTCTTC.

The V gene is TRBV18, the J gene TRBJ2-7, with 13 bases aligning to TRBD2. With V trimmed by 3 bases and J by 0 bases, 2 bases remained unmatched. Germline V gene lookup returns CDR1 KGHSH and CDR2 LQKENI. The CDR3 is 16 amino acids. Written as DNA, the CDR3 is TGTGCCAGCTCACCGACTAGCGGGGGGAACTCCTACGAGCAGTACTTC. Translating gives CASSPTSGGNSYEQYF.

This chain connects TRBV5-1 to TRBJ1-1, with unresolved D. CDR1 and CDR2 from the germline V gene are SGHRS and YFSETQ. V was trimmed by 0 bases and J by 1 base, leaving 16 bases between them. The CDR3 totals 17 residues. The CDR3 coding sequence is TGCGCCAGCAGCTTGGCCGGGGTTGAGAATACGAACACTGAAGCTTTCTTT. It yields the protein CASSLAGVENTNTEAFF.